A single sample gave rise to the 8 T cell receptor beta chains below, sequenced in a study of blood T cell repertoires in COVID-19. Sequencing was performed with immunoSEQ multiplex PCR; in TCRdb, only in-frame clones are kept and a portion is missing. The sample lists under 150,000 clones; roughly 80% were seen once. Source material: peripheral blood. The receptors were sampled from a human donor in a cohort sampled during active COVID-19.

The V gene is TRBV15, the J gene TRBJ2-5; D may be TRBD2 (6 bases). The CDR3 length is 16 residues. Trimming removed 2 bases at V and 2 bases at J, with 15 bases between. CDR1 is LNHNV, CDR2 YYDKDF, per germline (reference sequence). This CDR3 is CATSRPEGGEQETQYF. CDR3 DNA sequence: TGTGCCACCAGCAGACCCGAGGGCGGGGAACAAGAGACCCAGTACTTC.

This clone was detected once. This chain links TRBV5-1 with TRBJ2-5; TRBD1 matches 8 bases. J gave up 1 base and V 0 bases, and 2 bases lay outside the gene matches. The CDR3 sequence is 15 residues long. CDR1 is SGHRS, CDR2 YFSETQ, per germline. CDR3 protein: CASSLVTGGQETQYF. CDR3 nucleotides: TGCGCCAGCAGCTTGGTCACAGGGGGCCAAGAGACCCAGTACTTC. Full variable domain (rest looked up from reference TRBV5-1 and TRBJ2-5): KAGVTQTPRYLIKTRGQQVTLSCSPISGHRSVSWYQQTPGQGLQFLFEYFSETQRNKGNFPGRFSGRQFSNSRSEMNVSTLELGDSALYLCASSLVTGGQETQYFGPGTRLLVL.

V is TRBV5-8 and J is TRBJ2-1; TRBD2 agrees at 10 bases. The germline V gene has CDR1 SGHTS and CDR2 YDEGEE. With V trimmed by 1 base and J by 6 bases, 7 bases remained unmatched. The CDR3 contains 16 residues. The CDR3 loop reads CASSLPGTSATNEQFF. DNA of the CDR3: TGTGCCAGCAGCTTGCCCGGGACTAGCGCGACCAATGAGCAGTTCTTC.

The V gene is TRBV13, the J gene TRBJ2-7, with a possible D match to TRBD2 (5 bases). The V and J ends lost 2 bases and 1 base respectively, with 18 bases between them. The CDR3 loop spans 17 amino acids. Germline values: CDR1 PRHDT, CDR2 FYEKMQ (reference sequence). CDR3: CASSLSPGRFGSYEQYF. Written as DNA, the CDR3 is TGTGCCAGCAGCTTATCTCCGGGAAGGTTCGGTTCCTACGAGCAGTACTTC.

The V call is TRBV5-4, the J call TRBJ2-5, with 9 bases identical to TRBD2. Losses at the gene ends were 4 bases for V and 1 base for J; bases not matched to a gene: 2. The CDR3 consists of 14 residues. The germline V gene encodes CDR1 SGHNT and CDR2 YYREEE (reference sequence). For the CDR3, the DNA is TGTGCCAGCAGCCCGGGACTAGCCCAAGAGACCCAGTACTTC. Amino acid sequence: CASSPGLAQETQYF.

The chain recombines TRBV16 with TRBJ2-5, with TRBD2 matching over 9 bases. The CDR3 runs 13 residues. Unmatched junction bases numbered 1, after V lost 4 bases and J lost 4 bases. CDR1 KGHSY and CDR2 FQNENV come from the germline V gene. CDR3: CASSPGLAETQYF. CDR3 in DNA: TGTGCCAGCAGCCCGGGACTAGCAGAGACCCAGTACTTC. The whole variable domain, remainder taken from reference TRBV16 and TRBJ2-5, is GEEVAQTPKHLVRGEGQKAKLYCAPIKGHSYVFWYQQVLKNEFKFLISFQNENVFDETGMPKERFSAKCLPNSPCSLEIQATKLEDSAVYFCASSPGLAETQYFGPGTRLLVL.

The chain joins TRBV4-1 to TRBJ1-1; D possibly corresponds to TRBD1 (5 bases). The CDR3 is 15 amino acids. Trimming removed 1 base at V and 1 base at J, with 10 bases between. Germline CDR1 reads MGHRA; CDR2 reads YSYEKL. The CDR3 DNA reads TGCGCCAGCAGCCAAGGGAGGGGAGCGAACACTGAAGCTTTCTTT. The encoded protein is CASSQGRGANTEAFF.

V gene TRBV27 combines with J gene TRBJ2-7, with 13 bases aligning to TRBD2. The CDR3 spans 15 residues. Looked up from germline, CDR1 is MNHEY and CDR2 is SMNVEV (reference sequence). V lost 2 bases to trimming and J lost 5 bases; unmatched junction nucleotides: 3. DNA of the CDR3: TGTGCCAGCAGTTTAAGACTAGCGGGGGGCCACGAGCAGTACTTC. Translating gives CASSLRLAGGHEQYF.